The 2 T cell receptor beta chains presented below share a single source sample, sequenced in a study of T cells after yellow fever vaccination. TCRdb ran MiXCR on the 5' RACE reads and lists one entry per CDR3 protein. Seen here are about 300,000 distinct CDR3 sequences, roughly 6.8% observed once, and the top ten hold roughly a sixth. This sample comprised PBMCs, obtained about 41 days after the first yellow fever vaccination. All receptors come from a man aged 18-30 years who received the YFV17D yellow fever vaccine.

The chain is built from TRBV19 and TRBJ2-5, with D perhaps TRBD1 or TRBD2 (5 bases each). The germline V and J ends were trimmed by 6 bases and 2 bases, with 25 bases remaining between them. CDR3 length: 18 residues. Germline CDR1 LNHDA, CDR2 SQIVND (reference sequence). The CDR3 DNA reads TGTGCCAGTAGCCCCGTCGGGACCGTAGCATCTATACAAGAGACCCAGTACTTC. This encodes CASSPVGTVASIQETQYF.

This clonotype was observed a handful of times. This chain joins TRBV28 and TRBJ2-2; 9 nucleotides line up with TRBD1. Looked up from germline, CDR1 is MDHEN and CDR2 is SYDVKM. J was trimmed by 7 bases and V by 6 bases; bases with no gene match: 12. The CDR3 runs 16 residues. The CDR3 region has the DNA TGTGCCAGCAGCGTCTCTGGGACAGGGAACGGCGGGGAGCTGTTTTTT. Translating gives CASSVSGTGNGGELFF.